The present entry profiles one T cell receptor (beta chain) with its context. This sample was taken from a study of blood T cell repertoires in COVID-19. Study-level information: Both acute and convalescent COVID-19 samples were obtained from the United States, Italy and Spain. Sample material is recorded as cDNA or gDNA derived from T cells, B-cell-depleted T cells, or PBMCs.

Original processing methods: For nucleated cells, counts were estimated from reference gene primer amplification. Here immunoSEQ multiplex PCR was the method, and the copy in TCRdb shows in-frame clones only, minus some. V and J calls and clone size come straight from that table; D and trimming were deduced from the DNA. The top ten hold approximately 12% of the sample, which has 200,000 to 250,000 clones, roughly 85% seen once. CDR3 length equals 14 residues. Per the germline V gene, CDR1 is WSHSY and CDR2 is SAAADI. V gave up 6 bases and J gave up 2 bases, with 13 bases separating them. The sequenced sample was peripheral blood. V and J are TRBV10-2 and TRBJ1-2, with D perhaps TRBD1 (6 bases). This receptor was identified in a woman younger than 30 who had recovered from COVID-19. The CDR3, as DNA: TGCGCCAGCAGCGCCGGGACACCAAACTATGGCTACACCTTC. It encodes CASSAGTPNYGYTF.